These 30 T cell receptor beta chains were all obtained from the same sample, sequenced in a study of blood T cell repertoires in COVID-19. TCRdb's copy holds only in-frame clones and misses some; the assay was immunoSEQ multiplex PCR. This table holds 100,000 to 150,000 clones, approximately 89% found once. Sequencing was done on a sample of peripheral blood. Receptor source: a woman in her 70s with COVID-19, enrolled during active disease.

The chain carries TRBV10-2 and TRBJ2-7; the D gene is possibly TRBD1 (5 bases). Trimming removed 0 bases from V and 3 bases from J, with 6 bases in between. The CDR3 extends over 13 amino acids. Germline CDR1 reads WSHSY; CDR2 reads SAAADI. The DNA for the CDR3 is TGCGCCAGCAGTGAGTCAGGGGACTACGAGCAGTACTTC. The encoded protein is CASSESGDYEQYF.

The gene calls are TRBV6-2 or TRBV6-3 and TRBJ1-2, with 7 bases identical to TRBD1. With V trimmed by 5 bases and J by 2 bases, 2 bases remained unmatched. Germline CDR1 and CDR2: MNHEY and SVGEGT. The CDR3 consists of 13 residues. Here the CDR3 DNA reads TGTGCCAGCAGTCGAGGGGGCAACTATGGCTACACCTTC. Its translation: CASSRGGNYGYTF.

The chain is built from TRBV7-9 and TRBJ1-2; D not resolved. Trimming stripped 4 bases from V and 1 base from J, with 13 bases between. Germline lookup yields CDR1 SEHNR and CDR2 FQNEAQ (reference sequence). This CDR3 has 15 residues. The CDR3 DNA reads as TGTGCCAGCAGCTATGTAGAAGCGAATAACTATGGCTACACCTTC. Protein product: CASSYVEANNYGYTF.

This clone has more than one count but fewer than ten. This chain links TRBV5-1 with TRBJ2-3; 10 bases match TRBD2. Germline CDR1 and CDR2: SGHRS and YFSETQ. This CDR3 is built from 16 residues. J gave up 5 bases and V 0 bases, and 6 bases lay outside the gene matches. CDR3 region: CASSLDSGGAGDTQYF. The DNA of the CDR3 is TGCGCCAGCAGCTTGGACAGCGGGGGGGCAGGAGATACGCAGTATTTT.

J is TRBJ2-7 and V is TRBV10-3, with D possibly being TRBD2 (5 bases). The CDR3 runs 15 residues. V dropped 0 bases and J dropped 3 bases, with 12 bases sitting between them. The germline gives CDR1 ENHRY, CDR2 SYGVKD. Here the CDR3 reads CAISESGRAVYEQYF. CDR3 coding DNA: TGTGCCATCAGTGAGTCTGGGAGAGCAGTCTACGAGCAGTACTTC.

The chain recombines TRBV24-1 with TRBJ2-3; D uncertain. The CDR3 contains 13 residues. Trimming cost V 0 bases and J 6 bases, with 6 bases left between them. Germline-derived CDR1 and CDR2 are KGHDR and SFDVKD. Here the CDR3 reads CATSDLVVDTQYF. The CDR3 bases are TGTGCCACCAGTGATTTGGTCGTGGATACGCAGTATTTT.

CDR3 in amino acids: CASSTGQNYGYTF. The CDR3 bases are TGTGCCAGTAGTACGGGACAGAACTATGGCTACACCTTC. V gene TRBV19 combines with J gene TRBJ1-2; 7 bases line up with TRBD1. V lost 4 bases, J lost 2 bases, and 1 base stayed unmatched. The CDR3 extends over 13 amino acids. Germline V gene sequence: CDR1 LNHDA, CDR2 SQIVND (reference sequence).

The chain recombines TRBV29-1 with TRBJ2-7; a weak D match, TRBD1 (6 bases). CDR1 is SQVTM, CDR2 ANQGSEA, per germline. The CDR3 runs 12 residues. V shed 4 bases and J shed 2 bases, with 9 bases lying between them. In DNA, the CDR3 is TGCAGCGTTGCTGGGGGCACCTACGAGCAGTACTTC. This sequence encodes CSVAGGTYEQYF.

The chain employs TRBV27 and TRBJ2-4, with 9 bases that match TRBD1. CDR3 length equals 15 residues. V shed 5 bases and J 8 bases; nucleotides not matched to a gene: 10. Germline assignment: CDR1 MNHEY and CDR2 SMNVEV (reference sequence). Written as DNA, the CDR3 is TGTGCCAGCAGTCCGCAGCGGACAGGGGTACACATTCAGTACTTC. As protein: CASSPQRTGVHIQYF.

This clone was found once. The J gene is TRBJ1-2, the V gene TRBV3-1 (or the pseudogene TRBV3-2); a possible D gene is TRBD1 (5 bases). The CDR3 is made up of 15 amino acids. CDR1 is LGHDT and CDR2 is YNNKEL in the germline V gene (reference sequence). V was clipped by 4 bases and J by 4 bases, with 16 bases between them. The DNA of the CDR3 is TGTGCCAGCAGCCCCCTAGGGGCGCGATTCTATGGCTACACCTTC. Translation: CASSPLGARFYGYTF.

The V and J genes are TRBV9 and TRBJ1-5; D is unresolved. The ends were cut back, 4 bases at V and 2 bases at J, with 10 bases in the middle. This CDR3 region has 14 residues. CDR1 and CDR2 (germline): SGDLS, YYNGEE. In DNA form, the CDR3 reads TGTGCCAGCAGCCCCCGACTAGGCAATCAGCCCCAGCATTTT. It is translated as CASSPRLGNQPQHF.

V gene TRBV10-2 combines with J gene TRBJ1-1; D unresolved. The germline CDR1 and CDR2 sequences are WSHSY and SAAADI. V lost 10 bases, J lost 0 bases, and 9 bases lay in between. The CDR3 loop spans 12 amino acids. The CDR3 sequence is CATGGVNTEAFF. CDR3 nucleotides: TGCGCCACGGGAGGCGTGAACACTGAAGCTTTCTTT.

This chain connects TRBV5-4 to TRBJ1-2; 7 nucleotides match TRBD1. The CDR3 contains 14 residues. The germline gives CDR1 SGHNT, CDR2 YYREEE (reference sequence). V lost 4 bases and J lost 7; bases outside the gene matches: 10. The CDR3 reads CASSPIEGAGGYTF. The CDR3 DNA is TGTGCCAGCAGCCCAATTGAGGGGGCGGGTGGCTACACCTTC. The full variable domain, completed using reference TRBV5-4 and TRBJ1-2, is ETGVTQSPTHLIKTRGQQVTLRCSSQSGHNTVSWYQQALGQGPQFIFQYYREEENGRGNFPPRFSGLQFPNYSSELNVNALELDDSALYLCASSPIEGAGGYTFGSGTRLTVV.

This rearrangement joins TRBV5-6 to TRBJ1-3; unclear D gene. The CDR3 is 15 amino acids. Trimming left V 3 bases short and J 0 bases short, with 10 bases between. Germline CDR1 and CDR2: SGHDT and YYEEEE. The CDR3 bases are TGTGCCAGCAGCTCCGACTGGATCTCTGGAAACACCATATATTTT. It yields the protein CASSSDWISGNTIYF.

J is TRBJ2-7 and V is TRBV12-3 or TRBV12-4; tentative D call: TRBD1 (5 bases). With 8 bases removed from V and 5 bases from J, the gap between germline ends came to 16 bases. The CDR3 is 13 amino acids. The CDR3 protein is CASPCQGGNEQYF. CDR3 nucleotides: TGTGCCAGCCCCTGCCAGGGTGGGAACGAGCAGTACTTC.

This clone was detected once. The chain recombines TRBV10-2 with TRBJ2-3; D is possibly TRBD2 (6 bases). Germline V CDR1 and CDR2: WSHSY, SAAADI. Trimming cost V 8 bases and J 5 bases, with 11 bases left between them. This CDR3 is built from 12 residues. The CDR3 reads CASGSGRDTQYF. The CDR3 coding sequence is TGCGCCAGCGGGAGCGGGCGAGATACGCAGTATTTT.

The chain has TRBV28 and TRBJ2-7; D not certain. CDR3 size: 12 residues. V lost 6 bases, J lost 4 bases, and 10 bases lay in between. Germline lookup yields CDR1 MDHEN and CDR2 SYDVKM. Here the CDR3 reads CASSSSMYEQYF. DNA of the CDR3: TGTGCCAGCAGCTCCTCTATGTACGAGCAGTACTTC.

The rearrangement uses TRBV19 and TRBJ1-6; no reliable D call. CDR1 LNHDA and CDR2 SQIVND come from the germline V gene (reference sequence). V shed 3 bases and J shed 0 bases, with 9 bases lying between them. This CDR3 spans 16 amino acids. The CDR3 protein is CASSISESSYNSPLHF. Here the CDR3 DNA reads TGTGCCAGTAGTATCAGTGAAAGCTCCTATAATTCACCCCTCCACTTT.

The chain recombines TRBV27 with TRBJ1-4, with TRBD1 identical over 12 bases. With V trimmed by 5 bases and J by 7 bases, 8 bases remained unmatched. Germline V gene data show CDR1 as MNHEY and CDR2 as SMNVEV (reference sequence). The CDR3 consists of 16 residues. CDR3 residues: CASSRGQGAESEKLFF. The CDR3 DNA sequence: TGTGCCAGCAGTCGGGGACAGGGGGCCGAAAGTGAAAAACTGTTTTTT. Drawing the rest from reference TRBV27 and TRBJ1-4, the complete variable domain is EAQVTQNPRYLITVTGKKLTVTCSQNMNHEYMSWYRQDPGLGLRQIYYSMNVEVTDKGDVPEGYKVSRKEKRNFPLILESPSPNQTSLYFCASSRGQGAESEKLFFGSGTQLSVL.

The CDR3 protein is CASSPGRETQYF. CDR3 sequence (DNA): TGCGCCAGCAGTCCAGGCCGAGAGACCCAGTACTTC. The V and J genes are TRBV5-1 and TRBJ2-5; D unresolved. Trimming stripped 5 bases from V and 4 bases from J, with 9 bases between. Germline V gives CDR1 SGHRS, CDR2 YFSETQ. CDR3 size: 12 residues.

This clone was seen only a few times. The rearrangement links TRBV10-3 to TRBJ2-3; 8 nucleotides agree with TRBD2. V was clipped by 7 bases and J by 1 base; unmatched bases: 13. Per the germline V gene, CDR1 is ENHRY and CDR2 is SYGVKD. This CDR3 comprises 17 residues. This chain's CDR3 is CAINGAGGRYGTDTQYF. The DNA for the CDR3 is TGTGCCATCAATGGGGCGGGGGGCCGGTACGGCACAGATACGCAGTATTTT.

The V gene is TRBV15, the J gene TRBJ2-5, with D possibly being TRBD2 (6 bases). Trimming cost V 3 bases and J 2 bases, with 19 bases left between them. The CDR3 runs to 17 residues. CDR1 LNHNV and CDR2 YYDKDF come from the germline V gene (reference sequence). The CDR3 DNA follows: TGTGCCACCAGCAGGGGGGTTGGCGGGGAAACACAAGAGACCCAGTACTTC. Translation gives CATSRGVGGETQETQYF.

The CDR3 nucleotides are TGTGCCAGCAGTTACCGGGGGGGGATAGAGACCCAGTACTTC. It is translated as CASSYRGGIETQYF. The J gene is TRBJ2-5, the V gene TRBV6-6, with 8 bases fitting TRBD2. Germline CDR1 MNHNY, CDR2 SVGAGI (reference sequence). After removal of 2 bases from V and 4 bases from J, the junction contained 3 bases not matched to a gene. The CDR3 covers 14 residues.

The chain couples TRBV10-3 to TRBJ2-1; 9 bases line up with TRBD1. The V segment lost 6 bases and the J segment 5 bases; nucleotides outside the gene matches: 11. CDR3 length equals 16 residues. CDR1 is ENHRY and CDR2 is SYGVKD in the germline V gene. DNA of the CDR3: TGTGCCATCAGCCTTACCGGACAGGGGAACCACAATGAGCAGTTCTTC. Translation: CAISLTGQGNHNEQFF.

The chain employs TRBV2 and TRBJ2-7; 8 bases agree with TRBD1. The CDR3 extends over 15 amino acids. Looked up from germline, CDR1 is SNHLY and CDR2 is FYNNEI. J gave up 5 bases and V 6 bases, and 12 bases lay outside the gene matches. The chain's CDR3 is CASRLIRGQWDEQYF. The CDR3, as DNA: TGTGCCAGCAGGCTTATCAGGGGGCAGTGGGACGAGCAGTACTTC.

CDR3: CASTPIGTSSYNEQFF. CDR3 sequence (DNA): TGTGCCAGTACCCCCATCGGGACTAGCTCATACAATGAGCAGTTCTTC. This chain joins TRBV19 and TRBJ2-1; TRBD2 matches 9 bases. Germline V CDR1 and CDR2: LNHDA, SQIVND (reference sequence). The V and J ends lost 7 bases and 4 bases, in that order; junction bases with no gene match: 11. This CDR3 contains 16 residues.

The V gene is TRBV4-2, the J gene TRBJ1-2; D perhaps matches TRBD1 (6 bases). V lost 7 bases and J lost 2, with 17 bases in between. CDR1 and CDR2 (germline): LGHNA, YNFKEQ. This CDR3 contains 15 residues. As DNA, the CDR3 is TGTGCCAGCACTCCCCAGACAGGAACAAACTATGGCTACACCTTC. Amino acid sequence: CASTPQTGTNYGYTF.

In nucleotides, the CDR3 is TGTGCCAGCAGCCCTCCCGGGACAGTAAACTATGGCTACACCTTC. This gives the protein CASSPPGTVNYGYTF. The genes are TRBV5-4 and TRBJ1-2, with 7 positions matching TRBD1. CDR3 length: 15 residues. Germline-derived CDR1 and CDR2 are SGHNT and YYREEE (reference sequence). With 4 bases clipped from V and 2 bases from J, the junction kept 8 bases outside the gene matches. Combining the CDR3 with reference TRBV5-4 and TRBJ1-2 gives the whole variable domain ETGVTQSPTHLIKTRGQQVTLRCSSQSGHNTVSWYQQALGQGPQFIFQYYREEENGRGNFPPRFSGLQFPNYSSELNVNALELDDSALYLCASSPPGTVNYGYTFGSGTRLTVV.

This chain uses TRBV29-1 with TRBJ2-5, with 10 bases matching TRBD1. The length of the CDR3 is 13 residues. With 5 bases clipped from V and 5 bases from J, the junction kept 5 bases outside the gene matches. In germline, CDR1 is SQVTM, CDR2 ANQGSEA. CDR3 DNA sequence: TGCAGCGTTTCCCGGGACAGGGGTGAGACCCAGTACTTC. It yields the protein CSVSRDRGETQYF. Full variable domain (remainder filled in from reference TRBV29-1 and TRBJ2-5): SAVISQKPSRDICQRGTSLTIQCQVDSQVTMMFWYRQQPGQSLTLIATANQGSEATYESGFVIDKFPISRPNLTFSTLTVSNMSPEDSSIYLCSVSRDRGETQYFGPGTRLLVL.

The rearrangement joins TRBV5-6 to TRBJ2-2; D is undetermined. V was cut by 1 base and J by 0 bases, with 10 bases left in between. The CDR3 extends over 16 amino acids. Germline V CDR1 and CDR2: SGHDT, YYEEEE. The DNA for the CDR3 is TGTGCCAGCAGCTTGCTTTCACAGCCGAACACCGGGGAGCTGTTTTTT. Its protein is CASSLLSQPNTGELFF.